The present T cell receptor beta chain was sequenced within a study of blood T cell repertoires in COVID-19. In the study overall: T cells, B-cell-depleted T cells, or PBMCs supplied cDNA or gDNA.

Using immunoSEQ multiplex PCR, the repertoire was profiled, and TCRdb retains in-frame clones only, with some absent. The table includes around 120,000 clones, over 80% detected once. Germline trimming cut 6 bases from V and 6 bases from J; bases unmatched to any gene: 11. CDR3 length: 15 residues. Germline CDR1 reads MNHEY; CDR2 reads SMNVEV (reference sequence). The sample consisted of peripheral blood. The genes are TRBV27 and TRBJ2-7; 10 nucleotides match TRBD1. This receptor was taken from a woman aged 70-85 years with acute or convalescent COVID-19. The CDR3 here is CASSRRQGAPSEQYF. CDR3 coding DNA: TGTGCCAGCAGCCGACGACAGGGGGCCCCCTCCGAGCAGTACTTC.